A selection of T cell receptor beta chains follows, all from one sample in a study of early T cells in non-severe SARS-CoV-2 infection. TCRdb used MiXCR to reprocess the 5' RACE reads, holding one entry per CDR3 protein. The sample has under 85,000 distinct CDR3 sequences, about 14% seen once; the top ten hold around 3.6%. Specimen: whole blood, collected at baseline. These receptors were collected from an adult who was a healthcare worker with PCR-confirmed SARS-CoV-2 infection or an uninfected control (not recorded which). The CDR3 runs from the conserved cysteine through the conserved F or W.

CDR3 protein: CASSDTSGTYEQYF; V gene: TRBV12-3/TRBV12-4; CDR3 length: 14
CDR3 protein: CSARIHSNYGYTF; V gene: TRBV20-1; CDR3 length: 13
CDR3 protein: CATEDRVSSGANVLTF; V gene: TRBV24-1; CDR3 length: 16
CDR3 protein: CASSPSGDGSVTGELFF; V gene: TRBV7-6; CDR3 length: 17
CDR3 protein: CASSRGSNQPQHF; V gene: TRBV27; CDR3 length: 13
CDR3 protein: CASSEENKGTLSETQYF; V gene: TRBV14; CDR3 length: 17
CDR3 protein: CASSRTSAPYEQYF; V gene: TRBV28; CDR3 length: 14
CDR3 protein: CASSSTGRGSDEQYF; V gene: TRBV7-6; CDR3 length: 15
CDR3 protein: CASRVAGTSGSKQFF; V gene: TRBV6-2/TRBV6-3; CDR3 length: 15
CDR3 protein: CASSQMTGPGGYTF; V gene: TRBV3-1; CDR3 length: 14
CDR3 protein: CASSSLNGRAVEQFF; V gene: TRBV6-6; CDR3 length: 15
CDR3 protein: CASRLGLTTDTQYF; V gene: TRBV3-1; CDR3 length: 14
CDR3 protein: CASSLLLAVGDYEQYF; V gene: TRBV5-1; CDR3 length: 16
CDR3 protein: CASRGSVNTGELFF; V gene: TRBV2; CDR3 length: 14
CDR3 protein: CASSWDIPSGYGYTF; V gene: TRBV5-4; CDR3 length: 15
CDR3 protein: CASSLHGTGVGANVLTF; V gene: TRBV27; CDR3 length: 17
CDR3 protein: CASTQVTSSSGNTIYF; V gene: TRBV7-9; CDR3 length: 16
CDR3 protein: CASQGPGEKLFF; V gene: TRBV2; CDR3 length: 12
CDR3 protein: CASSWRTANTGELFF; V gene: TRBV9; CDR3 length: 15
CDR3 protein: CASSFRLAGEETQYF; V gene: TRBV14; CDR3 length: 15
CDR3 protein: CSVGSTAYEQYF; V gene: TRBV29-1; CDR3 length: 12
CDR3 protein: CASSIGGRAVNEQFF; V gene: TRBV19; CDR3 length: 15
CDR3 protein: CASSSSSYNEQFF; V gene: TRBV5-1; CDR3 length: 13
CDR3 protein: CASSPLARGRNTEAFF; V gene: TRBV3-1; CDR3 length: 16
CDR3 protein: CASSPSGVSTDTQYF; V gene: TRBV28; CDR3 length: 15
CDR3 protein: CASTPGGTETQYF; V gene: TRBV28; CDR3 length: 13
CDR3 protein: CASSPRTGGDYYEQYF; V gene: TRBV12-3/TRBV12-4; CDR3 length: 16
CDR3 protein: CSATPGQYSEQYF; V gene: TRBV20-1; CDR3 length: 13
CDR3 protein: CSARDGGKETQYF; V gene: TRBV20-1; CDR3 length: 13
CDR3 protein: CASSVGGQQLGKMYF; V gene: TRBV9; CDR3 length: 15
CDR3 protein: CASIFGTGRMYF; V gene: TRBV28; CDR3 length: 12
CDR3 protein: CASSDRAAYGGELFF; V gene: TRBV7-2; CDR3 length: 15
CDR3 protein: CASSQEGTSGFYNEQFF; V gene: TRBV4-2; CDR3 length: 17
CDR3 protein: CASSDGGRYSGRIDEQYF; V gene: TRBV21-1; CDR3 length: 18
CDR3 protein: CAIGTGIEEQYF; V gene: TRBV10-3; CDR3 length: 12
CDR3 protein: CSAIQTSGRFNEQFF; V gene: TRBV20-1; CDR3 length: 15
CDR3 protein: CAIGEVNNYGYTF; V gene: TRBV10-3; CDR3 length: 13
CDR3 protein: CATSGRQGRTQDEQFF; V gene: TRBV24-1; CDR3 length: 16
CDR3 protein: CASHPAGQVITGELFF; V gene: TRBV19; CDR3 length: 16
CDR3 protein: CASTRTVGYNEQFF; V gene: TRBV5-1; CDR3 length: 14
CDR3 protein: CASSLQNSPEAFF; V gene: TRBV5-1; CDR3 length: 13
CDR3 protein: CASSEARRGGTDTQYF; V gene: TRBV6-1; CDR3 length: 16
CDR3 protein: CASSLGDVAQYF; V gene: TRBV11-2; CDR3 length: 12
CDR3 protein: CASSPRGTANYGYTF; V gene: TRBV28; CDR3 length: 15
CDR3 protein: CASSQVGAGVNEKLFF; V gene: TRBV4-2; CDR3 length: 16
CDR3 protein: CASRRTSGTDTQYF; V gene: TRBV7-2; CDR3 length: 14
CDR3 protein: CASSPRIATATYEQYF; V gene: TRBV18; CDR3 length: 16
CDR3 protein: CASSLVPGRYEQYF; V gene: TRBV27; CDR3 length: 14
CDR3 protein: CAISDLAGTYNEQFF; V gene: TRBV10-3; CDR3 length: 15
CDR3 protein: CASSTTSGRTLETQYF; V gene: TRBV5-1; CDR3 length: 16
CDR3 protein: CASSLGGLAGGYNEQFF; V gene: TRBV7-7; CDR3 length: 17
CDR3 protein: CASSLSSANSPLHF; V gene: TRBV5-1; CDR3 length: 14
CDR3 protein: CASSQDHYKNTGELFF; V gene: TRBV4-2; CDR3 length: 16
CDR3 protein: CASSNGRGGSQAFF; V gene: TRBV3-1; CDR3 length: 14
CDR3 protein: CASNGGPSYEQYF; V gene: TRBV2; CDR3 length: 13
CDR3 protein: CSALRGASGNTIYF; V gene: TRBV20-1; CDR3 length: 14
CDR3 protein: CSVFQPWNTEAFF; V gene: TRBV20-1; CDR3 length: 13